The 13 T cell receptor beta chains given below trace back to one sample, sequenced in a study of shared clonotypes between healthy human individuals. Libraries were prepared by immunoSEQ multiplex PCR; TCRdb keeps only in-frame clonotypes and omits some of them. The sample has 2 million to 2.5 million clones, over 85% seen once; the top ten hold about 0.38%. The sequenced sample was naive CD4+ T cells from PBMCs. Sample subset: CD45RA+ positively selected. These TCRs come from a man between 18 and 35 years old in good health. Some clones in this sample may be carry-over from other donors' samples.

The chain couples TRBV7-3 to TRBJ2-2; the D is unclear. The CDR3 covers 13 residues. From germline, CDR1 is SGHTA and CDR2 FQGTGA. The V and J ends lost 1 base and 6 bases respectively, with 6 bases between them. The CDR3 nucleotides read TGTGCCAGCAGCTTAAGGTTCGCCGGGGAGCTGTTTTTT. This gives the protein CASSLRFAGELFF.

J is TRBJ2-7 and V is TRBV7-2, with 10 positions matching TRBD1. Per germline, CDR1 SGHTA and CDR2 FQGNSA. V dropped 4 bases and J dropped 2; count of bases not matched to a gene: 5. The CDR3 is made up of 15 amino acids. DNA for the CDR3: TGTGCCAGCAGCTCGGCCGGGACAGGGGCCTACGAGCAGTACTTC. Protein sequence: CASSSAGTGAYEQYF. Supplemented by reference TRBV7-2 and TRBJ2-7, the full variable domain reads GAGVSQSPSNKVTEKGKDVELRCDPISGHTALYWYRQSLGQGLEFLIYFQGNSAPDKSGLPSDRFSAERTGGSVSTLTIQRTQQEDSAVYLCASSSAGTGAYEQYFGPGTRLTVT.

The rearrangement links TRBV10-3 to TRBJ1-2, with D tentatively TRBD1 (5 bases). The V gene lost 8 bases and the J gene lost 0 bases, with 31 bases spanning the gap. Germline-derived CDR1 and CDR2 are ENHRY and SYGVKD. This CDR3 contains 20 residues. The CDR3: CAISIAKRGWAGDSNYGYTF. CDR3 nucleotide sequence: TGTGCCATCTCAATTGCCAAACGGGGGTGGGCTGGGGATTCTAACTATGGCTACACCTTC.

This sequence joins TRBV7-9 and TRBJ2-3; 8 bases match TRBD1. This CDR3 is 14 amino acids long. V lost 4 bases, J lost 4 bases, and 4 bases stayed unmatched. Germline CDR1 reads SEHNR; CDR2 reads FQNEAQ (reference sequence). The CDR3 nucleotides are TGTGCCAGCAGCTGGACAGGGAAGGCAGATACGCAGTATTTT. It encodes CASSWTGKADTQYF.

The chain joins TRBV6-5 to TRBJ1-1; possibly TRBD1 for D (5 bases). Trimming shortened V by 0 bases and J by 7 bases, and 9 bases separated the two germline ends. Germline-derived CDR1 and CDR2 are MNHEY and SVGAGI. The CDR3 extends over 13 amino acids. The CDR3 region is CASSYSVGGEAFF. CDR3 nucleotides: TGTGCCAGCAGTTACTCCGTCGGGGGTGAAGCTTTCTTT.

This clone has just a few counts. This chain joins TRBV25-1 and TRBJ2-2; D not resolved. V was shortened by 1 base and J by 5 bases, with 5 bases between the two germline ends. Germline loops: CDR1 MGHDK, CDR2 SYGVNS. The CDR3 has 13 residues. CDR3 residues: CASSESGTGELFF. The CDR3 nucleotides read TGTGCCAGCAGTGAATCGGGTACCGGGGAGCTGTTTTTT.

With regard to this clone: Other DNA sequences in the sample encode the same CDR3. The V gene is TRBV7-2, the J gene TRBJ2-7; D is unclear. The CDR3 totals 13 residues. The V gene's germline CDR1 is SGHTA and CDR2 FQGNSA. V lost 1 base and J 4 bases, leaving 8 bases between the germline ends. The CDR3 is CASSLGLGYEQYF. The CDR3 DNA follows: TGTGCCAGCAGCTTAGGGTTGGGGTACGAGCAGTACTTC.

The chain couples TRBV5-1 to TRBJ2-7; D may be TRBD2 (6 bases). Germline lookup yields CDR1 SGHRS and CDR2 YFSETQ. The CDR3 is made up of 14 amino acids. V lost 0 bases and J lost 4, with 11 bases in between. The CDR3 region is CASSLGGNVYEQYF. The CDR3 DNA sequence: TGCGCCAGCAGCTTGGGCGGGAACGTATACGAGCAGTACTTC.

The chain uses TRBV5-4 and TRBJ1-2; D uncertain. The CDR3 spans 15 residues. V lost 1 base and J 4 bases, leaving 14 bases between the germline ends. The germline CDR1 and CDR2 sequences are SGHNT and YYREEE (reference sequence). CDR3 sequence (DNA): TGTGCCAGCAGCTTGAAGGAAGGGATGGGCTATGGCTACACCTTC. This gives the protein CASSLKEGMGYGYTF.

This rearrangement joins TRBV21-1 to TRBJ1-2; the D call TRBD1 from the table was never checked on the DNA. TRBV21-1 counts as a pseudogene. The CDR3 loop spans 14 amino acids. The CDR3 sequence: CASTSGGRGYGYTF. CDR3 nucleotides: TGTGCCAGCACCTCAGGGGGCCGAGGGTATGGCTACACCTTC.

The chain uses TRBV27 and TRBJ1-4, with TRBD1 identical over 7 bases. J gave up 8 bases and V 0 bases, and 3 bases lay outside the gene matches. From germline, CDR1 is MNHEY and CDR2 SMNVEV (reference sequence). This CDR3 contains 14 residues. CDR3 region: CASSLSTGPEKLFF. CDR3 DNA sequence: TGTGCCAGCAGTTTATCGACAGGGCCAGAAAAACTGTTTTTT.

The chain joins TRBV6-5 to TRBJ1-2; tentative D call: TRBD1 (6 bases). The CDR3 runs 15 residues. Trimming cost V 2 bases and J 5 bases, with 15 bases left between them. Germline CDR1 MNHEY, CDR2 SVGAGI. CDR3 region: CASSYGPGATYGYTF. The CDR3, as DNA: TGTGCCAGCAGTTACGGCCCAGGGGCGACGTATGGCTACACCTTC.

This clone appeared a few times. The chain links TRBV5-1 to TRBJ1-2, with TRBD1 as a possible D gene (6 bases). V shed 3 bases and J shed 2 bases, with 14 bases lying between them. Germline assignment: CDR1 SGHRS and CDR2 YFSETQ. The length of the CDR3 is 15 residues. The CDR3 here is CASSWGGRGNYGYTF. In nucleotides, the CDR3 is TGCGCCAGCAGCTGGGGCGGCAGGGGAAACTATGGCTACACCTTC.